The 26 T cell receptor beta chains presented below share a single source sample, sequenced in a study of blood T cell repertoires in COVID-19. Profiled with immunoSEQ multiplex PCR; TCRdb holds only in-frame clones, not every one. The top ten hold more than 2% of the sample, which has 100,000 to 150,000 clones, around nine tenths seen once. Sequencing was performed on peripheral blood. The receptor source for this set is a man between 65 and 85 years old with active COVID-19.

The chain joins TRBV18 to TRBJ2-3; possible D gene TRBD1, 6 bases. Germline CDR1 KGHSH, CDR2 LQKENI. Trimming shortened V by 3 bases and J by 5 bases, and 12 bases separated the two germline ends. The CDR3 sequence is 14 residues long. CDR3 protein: CASSPGGAGDTQYF. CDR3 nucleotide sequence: TGTGCCAGCTCACCTGGGGGCGCGGGAGATACGCAGTATTTT. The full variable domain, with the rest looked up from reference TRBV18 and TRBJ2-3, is NAGVMQNPRHLVRRRGQEARLRCSPMKGHSHVYWYRQLPEEGLKFMVYLQKENIIDESGMPKERFSAEFPKEGPSILRIQQVVRGDSAAYFCASSPGGAGDTQYFGPGTRLTVL.

The CDR3 here is CSASGAGSIPVEAFF. CDR3 nucleotide sequence: TGCAGTGCTAGTGGGGCGGGCAGTATCCCCGTTGAAGCTTTCTTT. The chain uses TRBV20-1 and TRBJ1-1, with D perhaps TRBD1 (5 bases). The CDR3 spans 15 residues. Trimming pared 3 bases from V and 7 bases from J, leaving 21 bases between. Germline CDR1 reads DFQATT; CDR2 reads SNEGSKA (reference sequence).

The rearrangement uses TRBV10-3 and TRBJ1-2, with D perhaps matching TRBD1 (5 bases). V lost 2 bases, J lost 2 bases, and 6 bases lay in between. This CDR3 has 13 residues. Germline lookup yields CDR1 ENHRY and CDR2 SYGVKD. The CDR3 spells CAISEQGNYGYTF. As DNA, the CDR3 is TGTGCCATCAGTGAGCAGGGAAACTATGGCTACACCTTC.

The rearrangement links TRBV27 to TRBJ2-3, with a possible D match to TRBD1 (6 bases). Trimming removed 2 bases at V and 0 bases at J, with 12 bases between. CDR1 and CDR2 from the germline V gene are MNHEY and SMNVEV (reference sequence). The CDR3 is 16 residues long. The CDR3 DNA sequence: TGTGCCAGCAGTTTAGTCGGGACAACTAGCACAGATACGCAGTATTTT. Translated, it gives CASSLVGTTSTDTQYF.

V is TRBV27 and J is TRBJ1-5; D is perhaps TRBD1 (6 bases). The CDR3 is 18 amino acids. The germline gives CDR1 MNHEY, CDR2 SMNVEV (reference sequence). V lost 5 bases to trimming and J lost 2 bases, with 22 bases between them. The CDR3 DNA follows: TGTGCCAGCAGTCCCTGGGCCCCCAGGCCAGGGGGCAATCAGCCCCAGCATTTT. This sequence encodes CASSPWAPRPGGNQPQHF.

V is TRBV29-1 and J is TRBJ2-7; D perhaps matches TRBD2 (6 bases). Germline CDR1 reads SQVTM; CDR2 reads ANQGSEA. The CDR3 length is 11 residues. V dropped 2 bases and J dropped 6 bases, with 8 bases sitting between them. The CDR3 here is CSVEFGSEQYF. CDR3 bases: TGCAGCGTTGAATTCGGGAGCGAGCAGTACTTC.

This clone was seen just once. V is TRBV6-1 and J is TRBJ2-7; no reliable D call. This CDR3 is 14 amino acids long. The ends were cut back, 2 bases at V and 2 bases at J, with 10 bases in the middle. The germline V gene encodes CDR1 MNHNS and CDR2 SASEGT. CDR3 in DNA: TGTGCCAGCAGTGAACAGCGTGCTACCTACGAGCAGTACTTC. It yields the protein CASSEQRATYEQYF.

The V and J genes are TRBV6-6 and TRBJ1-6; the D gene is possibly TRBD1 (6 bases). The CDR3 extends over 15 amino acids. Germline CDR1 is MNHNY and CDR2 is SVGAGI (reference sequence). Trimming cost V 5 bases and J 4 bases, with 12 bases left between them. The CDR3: CASSQGQSYNSPLHF. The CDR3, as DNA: TGTGCCAGCAGTCAAGGACAGAGTTATAATTCACCCCTCCACTTT.

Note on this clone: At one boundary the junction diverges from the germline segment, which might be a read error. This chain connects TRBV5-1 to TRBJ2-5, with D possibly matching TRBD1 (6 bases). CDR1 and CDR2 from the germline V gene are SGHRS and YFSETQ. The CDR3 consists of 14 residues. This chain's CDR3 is CASSLASGQGTQYF. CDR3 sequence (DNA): TGCGCCAGCAGCTTGGCCTCGGGACAAGGGACCCAGTACTTC. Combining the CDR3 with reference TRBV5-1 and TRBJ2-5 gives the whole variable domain KAGVTQTPRYLIKTRGQQVTLSCSPISGHRSVSWYQQTPGQGLQFLFEYFSETQRNKGNFPGRFSGRQFSNSRSEMNVSTLELGDSALYLCASSLASGQGTQYFGPGTRLLVL.

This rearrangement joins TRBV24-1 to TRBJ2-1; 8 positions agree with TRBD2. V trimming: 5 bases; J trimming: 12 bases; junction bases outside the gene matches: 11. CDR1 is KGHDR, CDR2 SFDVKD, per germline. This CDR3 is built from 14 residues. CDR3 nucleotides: TGTGCCACCAGTGCCCCGGGACTAGAAAAGGGGCAGTTCTTC. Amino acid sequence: CATSAPGLEKGQFF.

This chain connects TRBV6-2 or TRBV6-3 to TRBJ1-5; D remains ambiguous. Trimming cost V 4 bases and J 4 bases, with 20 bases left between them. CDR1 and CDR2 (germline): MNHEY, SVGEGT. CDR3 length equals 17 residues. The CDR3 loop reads CASSSHLDGRVNQPQHF. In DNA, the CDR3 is TGTGCCAGCAGTTCTCATCTGGACGGGAGGGTGAATCAGCCCCAGCATTTT.

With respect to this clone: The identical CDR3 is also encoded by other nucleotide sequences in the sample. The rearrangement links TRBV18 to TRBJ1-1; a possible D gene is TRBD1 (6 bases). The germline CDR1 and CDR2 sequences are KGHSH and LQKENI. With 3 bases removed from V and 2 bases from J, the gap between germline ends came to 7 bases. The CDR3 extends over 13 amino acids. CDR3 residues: CASSPTGNTEAFF. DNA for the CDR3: TGTGCCAGCTCACCGACAGGAAACACTGAAGCTTTCTTT. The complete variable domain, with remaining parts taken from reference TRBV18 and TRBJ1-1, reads NAGVMQNPRHLVRRRGQEARLRCSPMKGHSHVYWYRQLPEEGLKFMVYLQKENIIDESGMPKERFSAEFPKEGPSILRIQQVVRGDSAAYFCASSPTGNTEAFFGQGTRLTVV.

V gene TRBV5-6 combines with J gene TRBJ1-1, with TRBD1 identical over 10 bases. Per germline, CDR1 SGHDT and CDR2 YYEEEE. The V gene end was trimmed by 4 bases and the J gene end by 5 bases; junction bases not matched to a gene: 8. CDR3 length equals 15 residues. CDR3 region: CASSPRTGGKTEAFF. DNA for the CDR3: TGTGCCAGCAGCCCACGGACAGGGGGGAAAACTGAAGCTTTCTTT.

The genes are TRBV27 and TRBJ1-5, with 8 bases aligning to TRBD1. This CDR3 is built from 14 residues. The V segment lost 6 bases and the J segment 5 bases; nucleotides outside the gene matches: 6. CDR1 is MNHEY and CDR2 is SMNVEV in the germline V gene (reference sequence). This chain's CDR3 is CASRRAGQDQPQHF. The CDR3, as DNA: TGTGCCAGCAGGAGGGCGGGACAGGATCAGCCCCAGCATTTT.

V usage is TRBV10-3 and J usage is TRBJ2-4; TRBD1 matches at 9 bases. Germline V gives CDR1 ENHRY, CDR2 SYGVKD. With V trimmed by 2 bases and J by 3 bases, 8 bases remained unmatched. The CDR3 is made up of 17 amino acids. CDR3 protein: CAISERDRDVGKNIQYF. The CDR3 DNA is TGTGCCATCAGTGAGCGGGACAGGGATGTTGGCAAAAACATTCAGTACTTC.

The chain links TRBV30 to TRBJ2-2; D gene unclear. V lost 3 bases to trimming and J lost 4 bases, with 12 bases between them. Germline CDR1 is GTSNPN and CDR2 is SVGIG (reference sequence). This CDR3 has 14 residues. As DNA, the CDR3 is TGTGCCTGGAGCGTACAAACAGCCACCGGGGAGCTGTTTTTT. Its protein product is CAWSVQTATGELFF.

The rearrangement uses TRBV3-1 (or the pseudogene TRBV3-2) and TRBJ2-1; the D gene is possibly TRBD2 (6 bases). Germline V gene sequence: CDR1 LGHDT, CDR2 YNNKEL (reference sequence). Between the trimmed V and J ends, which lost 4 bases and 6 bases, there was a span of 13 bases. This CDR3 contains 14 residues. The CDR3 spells CASSPEGTVNEQFF. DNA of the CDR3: TGTGCCAGCAGCCCCGAAGGGACTGTCAATGAGCAGTTCTTC.

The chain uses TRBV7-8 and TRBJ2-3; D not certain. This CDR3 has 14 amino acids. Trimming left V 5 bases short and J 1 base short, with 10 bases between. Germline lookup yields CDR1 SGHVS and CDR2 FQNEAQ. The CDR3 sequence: CASSPEWGTDTQYF. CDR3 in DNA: TGTGCCAGCAGCCCGGAGTGGGGCACAGATACGCAGTATTTT.

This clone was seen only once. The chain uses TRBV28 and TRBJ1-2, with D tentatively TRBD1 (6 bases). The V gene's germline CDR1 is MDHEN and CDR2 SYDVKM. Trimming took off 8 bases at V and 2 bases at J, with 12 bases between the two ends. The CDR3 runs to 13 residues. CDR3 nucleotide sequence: TGTGCCAGCCTCGACAGGAGAAACTATGGCTACACCTTC. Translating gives CASLDRRNYGYTF.

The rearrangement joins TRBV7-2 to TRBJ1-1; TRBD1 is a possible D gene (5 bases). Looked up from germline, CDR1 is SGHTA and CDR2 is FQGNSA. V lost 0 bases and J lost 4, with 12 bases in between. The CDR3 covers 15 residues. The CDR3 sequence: CASSLAPGVATEAFF. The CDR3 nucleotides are TGTGCCAGCAGCTTAGCCCCGGGGGTGGCCACTGAAGCTTTCTTT.

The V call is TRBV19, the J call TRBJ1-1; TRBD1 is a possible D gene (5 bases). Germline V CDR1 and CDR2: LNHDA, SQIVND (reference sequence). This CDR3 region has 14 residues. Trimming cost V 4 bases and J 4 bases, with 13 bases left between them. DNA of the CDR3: TGTGCCAGTAGTACGGGACTGTCGGGCACTGAAGCTTTCTTT. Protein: CASSTGLSGTEAFF.

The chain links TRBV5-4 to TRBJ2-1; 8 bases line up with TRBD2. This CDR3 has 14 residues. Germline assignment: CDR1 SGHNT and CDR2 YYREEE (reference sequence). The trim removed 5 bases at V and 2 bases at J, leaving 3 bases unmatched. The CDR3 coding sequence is TGTGCCAGCAGGCCTAGCGGGCCCTACAATGAGCAGTTCTTC. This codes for CASRPSGPYNEQFF.

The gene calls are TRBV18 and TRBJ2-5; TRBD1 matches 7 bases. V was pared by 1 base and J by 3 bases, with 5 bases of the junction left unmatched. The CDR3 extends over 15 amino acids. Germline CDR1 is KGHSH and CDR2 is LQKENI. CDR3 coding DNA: TGTGCCAGCTCACCACAGGCAGGGGGTGAAGAGACCCAGTACTTC. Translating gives CASSPQAGGEETQYF.

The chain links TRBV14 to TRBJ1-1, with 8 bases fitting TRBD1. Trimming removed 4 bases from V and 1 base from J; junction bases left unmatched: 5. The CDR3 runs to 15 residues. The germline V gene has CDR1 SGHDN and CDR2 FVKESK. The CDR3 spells CASSRQGASNTEAFF. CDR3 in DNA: TGTGCCAGCAGCCGGCAGGGGGCATCGAACACTGAAGCTTTCTTT.

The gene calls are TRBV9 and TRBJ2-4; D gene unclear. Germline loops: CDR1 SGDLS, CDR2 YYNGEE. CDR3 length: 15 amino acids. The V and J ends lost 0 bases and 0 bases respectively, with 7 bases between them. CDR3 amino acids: CASSVGSIAKNIQYF. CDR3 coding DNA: TGTGCCAGCAGCGTAGGATCTATAGCCAAAAACATTCAGTACTTC.

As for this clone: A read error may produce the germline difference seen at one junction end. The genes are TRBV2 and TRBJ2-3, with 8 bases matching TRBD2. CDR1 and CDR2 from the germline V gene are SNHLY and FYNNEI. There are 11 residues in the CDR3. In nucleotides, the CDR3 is TGCTCCGGGACTAGTAAAGATACGCAGTATTTT. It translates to CSGTSKDTQYF. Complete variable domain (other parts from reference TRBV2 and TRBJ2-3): EPEVTQTPSHQVTQMGQEVILRCVPISNHLYFYWYRQILGQKVEFLVSFYNNEISEKSEIFDDQFSVERPDGSNFTLKIRSTKLEDSAMYFCSGTSKDTQYFGPGTRLTVL.